This T cell receptor beta chain was sequenced in a study of cytomegalovirus exposure and HLA in healthy donors (dated by TCRdb to 2015 to 2018). About the full investigation: The 666 repertoires of the first cohort and the 95 to 150 validation repertoires were produced on the same platform, according to a later analysis. In addition to the first cohort of approximately 670 subjects, a separate validation cohort of 120 different subjects was used. The aim of the study was to test whether cataloging public T cell receptors could identify signatures of past pathogen exposure. High-throughput TCR immunosequencing, statistical association of individual TCRs with disease status, and machine learning were combined to predict cytomegalovirus infection status. Broad study findings and their caveats: The classifier was reported to diagnose cytomegalovirus status with high specificity and sensitivity in both the original cohort and the validation cohort. A total of about 180 TCR beta chains were listed by the study as associated with cytomegalovirus. Subsequent analysis determined that TCRs grouped into clusters in the first cohort also showed a tendency toward co-occurrence across the approximately 120 validation repertoires, and approximately 93% of cluster scores exceeded 0. The authors suggested that the approach could potentially be generalized to other disease states and immunological phenotypes. Most TCR sequences were observed very rarely across donors, whereas some public TCRs were present in many individuals. Three of the identified cytomegalovirus-associated TCR beta chains were confirmed in vitro to be specific for cytomegalovirus antigens. A later analysis lacked HLA typing for the validation cohort, so it scored co-occurrence in that cohort across all 120 or so repertoires.

In regard to this clone: This clone's antigen is unknown. The record has no base qualities; no much larger clone is one base away.

The method behind the library was the immunoSEQ multiplex PCR assay. Regarding the original processing steps: A statistical classification framework was built for diagnosing cytomegalovirus status from the catalog of TCR beta chain sequences. This is the immuneACCESS table as TCRdb keeps it, with only in-frame sequences that have V and J called. A part of the clones is gone; compared with another copy, unresolved V genes explain less than half, and the rest is unexplained. V, J and clone size reflect that table, while D and trimming were determined from the DNA. Present in this sample are about 88,000 clones, roughly 96% of which were seen just once. The ten most abundant clones make up around 0.78% of the sample. Trimmed from V: 7 bases; trimmed from J: 2 bases; junction bases lacking a gene match: 7. From the cysteine up to the phenylalanine, the CDR3 has a length of 15 residues. Only the CDR3 DNA stays, 45 bases, in frame from base 1. In the germline V gene, CDR1 corresponds to SGHVS and CDR2 to FQNEAQ.

The donors were included in the validation cohort of some 110 subjects, a group kept apart from the roughly 680-subject first cohort. The sequence came from a man aged 18 to 30 in good health and CMV-seronegative. The material sequenced was PBMCs. Recombination connected TRBV7-8 to TRBJ2-7, and TRBD1 matches 11 of the central bases. CDR3 protein: CASTFRTGGTYEQYF. The DNA is as follows: TGTGCCAGCACCTTCCGGACAGGGGGCACCTACGAGCAGTACTTC. This CDR3, with the reference TRBV7-8 and TRBJ2-7 proteins standing in past its ends, gives the full variable domain GAGVSQSPRYKVAKRGQDVALRCDPISGHVSLFWYQQALGQGPEFLTYFQNEAQLDKSGLPSDRFFAERPEGSVSTLKIQRTQQEDSAVYLCASTFRTGGTYEQYFGPGTRLTVT.